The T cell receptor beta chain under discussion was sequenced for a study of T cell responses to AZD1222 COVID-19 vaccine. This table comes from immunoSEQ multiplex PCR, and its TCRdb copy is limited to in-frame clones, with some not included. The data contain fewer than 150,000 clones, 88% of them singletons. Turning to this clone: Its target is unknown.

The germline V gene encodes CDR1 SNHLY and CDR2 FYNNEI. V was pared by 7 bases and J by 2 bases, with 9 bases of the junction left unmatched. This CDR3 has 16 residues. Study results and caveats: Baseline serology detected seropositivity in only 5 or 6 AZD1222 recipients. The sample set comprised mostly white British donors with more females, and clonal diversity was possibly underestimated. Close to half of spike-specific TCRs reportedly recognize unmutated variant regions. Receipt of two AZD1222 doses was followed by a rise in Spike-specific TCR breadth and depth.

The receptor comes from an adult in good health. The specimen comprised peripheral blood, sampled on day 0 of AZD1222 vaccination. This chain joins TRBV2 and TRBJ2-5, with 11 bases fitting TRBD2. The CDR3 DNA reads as TGTGCCAGCATTTCCCCGGGACTAGCGGAACAAGAGACCCAGTACTTC. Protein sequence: CASISPGLAEQETQYF.